Each of the 20 T cell receptor beta chains below was sequenced from the same sample in a study of blood T cell repertoires in COVID-19. Measured with immunoSEQ multiplex PCR; TCRdb has only the in-frame clones, and not every one. Of around 130,000 clones in the sample, 70% to 80% were seen once. Sequences were obtained from peripheral blood. The source of these receptors is a human donor in a cohort sampled during active COVID-19.

The chain uses TRBV7-2 and TRBJ2-2; D call uncertain. The CDR3 is 14 amino acids. Germline assignment: CDR1 SGHTA and CDR2 FQGNSA. Between the trimmed V and J ends, which lost 5 bases and 8 bases, there was a span of 15 bases. The CDR3 sequence is CASSRATVRGELFF. CDR3 sequence (DNA): TGTGCCAGCAGCCGCGCCACGGTGAGGGGGGAGCTGTTTTTT.

This clone was picked up one time. The gene calls are TRBV2 and TRBJ2-5, with D possibly matching TRBD1 (5 bases). Germline loops: CDR1 SNHLY, CDR2 FYNNEI. This CDR3 is built from 14 residues. The V gene lost 4 bases and the J gene lost 5 bases, with 14 bases spanning the gap. In nucleotides, the CDR3 is TGTGCCAGCAGTGTCCGTGGGGCCGGGGAGACCCAGTACTTC. This codes for CASSVRGAGETQYF.

CDR3 sequence reads: CAISGGGAGNYGYTF. Here the CDR3 DNA reads TGTGCCATCAGTGGGGGGGGAGCTGGGAACTATGGCTACACCTTC. The chain couples TRBV10-3 to TRBJ1-2; D may be TRBD1 (5 bases). Trimming left V 4 bases short and J 2 bases short, with 14 bases between. The germline V gene encodes CDR1 ENHRY and CDR2 SYGVKD. The CDR3 runs to 15 residues.

The rearrangement uses TRBV2 and TRBJ2-7, with D perhaps TRBD1 (5 bases). The CDR3 contains 14 residues. CDR1 is SNHLY, CDR2 FYNNEI, per germline. With 1 base removed from V and 2 bases from J, the gap between germline ends came to 9 bases. The CDR3 sequence: CASSEGGAPYEQYF. CDR3 DNA sequence: TGTGCCAGCAGTGAAGGTGGGGCCCCCTACGAGCAGTACTTC. The variable domain in full, completed from reference TRBV2 and TRBJ2-7, reads EPEVTQTPSHQVTQMGQEVILRCVPISNHLYFYWYRQILGQKVEFLVSFYNNEISEKSEIFDDQFSVERPDGSNFTLKIRSTKLEDSAMYFCASSEGGAPYEQYFGPGTRLTVT.

The V call is TRBV12-5, the J call TRBJ2-2, with TRBD2 matching over 8 bases. The length of the CDR3 is 16 residues. Trimming cost V 7 bases and J 6 bases; bases outside gene matches: 13. Germline V gene data show CDR1 as LGHNT and CDR2 as FRNRAP. DNA for the CDR3: TGTGCTAGTGCCGGGGGGGGGCTAAAATCACCCGGGGAGCTGTTTTTT. As protein: CASAGGGLKSPGELFF.

V is TRBV5-1 and J is TRBJ2-7; tentative D call: TRBD1 (6 bases). The CDR3 is 14 amino acids. Between the trimmed V and J ends, which lost 0 bases and 2 bases, there was a span of 9 bases. Germline CDR1 and CDR2: SGHRS and YFSETQ. In nucleotides, the CDR3 is TGCGCCAGCAGCTTGGTAGGACAGCCCTACGAGCAGTACTTC. Translated: CASSLVGQPYEQYF.

This clone was picked up one time. V and J are TRBV2 and TRBJ2-2, with TRBD2 identical over 8 bases. The length of the CDR3 is 16 residues. Germline lookup yields CDR1 SNHLY and CDR2 FYNNEI. With 4 bases clipped from V and 4 bases from J, the junction kept 8 bases outside the gene matches. The CDR3 here is CASSGGLVFGTGELFF. The CDR3 region has the DNA TGTGCCAGCAGTGGGGGACTAGTCTTCGGCACCGGGGAGCTGTTTTTT. The full variable domain, completed using reference TRBV2 and TRBJ2-2, is EPEVTQTPSHQVTQMGQEVILRCVPISNHLYFYWYRQILGQKVEFLVSFYNNEISEKSEIFDDQFSVERPDGSNFTLKIRSTKLEDSAMYFCASSGGLVFGTGELFFGEGSRLTVL.

The chain has TRBV6-5 and TRBJ2-5; 9 nucleotides line up with TRBD2. V trimming: 5 bases; J trimming: 4 bases; junction bases outside the gene matches: 2. This CDR3 has 13 amino acids. Germline CDR1 and CDR2: MNHEY and SVGAGI. The DNA of the CDR3 is TGTGCCAGCAGTAGAGCGGGGGGAGAGACCCAGTACTTC. It codes for CASSRAGGETQYF.

The rearrangement joins TRBV28 to TRBJ2-2, with D possibly matching TRBD1 (6 bases). Germline V lookup: CDR1 MDHEN, CDR2 SYDVKM. V was pared by 7 bases and J by 3 bases, with 18 bases between. CDR3 length equals 16 residues. CDR3 region: CASTLGAGWDTGELFF. DNA of the CDR3: TGTGCCAGCACCCTGGGGGCAGGTTGGGACACCGGGGAGCTGTTTTTT. Complete variable domain (other parts from reference TRBV28 and TRBJ2-2): DVKVTQSSRYLVKRTGEKVFLECVQDMDHENMFWYRQDPGLGLRLIYFSYDVKMKEKGDIPEGYSVSREKKERFSLILESASTNQTSMYLCASTLGAGWDTGELFFGEGSRLTVL.

This chain links TRBV6-5 with TRBJ2-7; tentative D call: TRBD1 (6 bases). The CDR3 sequence is 16 residues long. CDR1 and CDR2 from the germline V gene are MNHEY and SVGAGI. The V and J ends lost 0 bases and 3 bases respectively, with 15 bases between them. In DNA form, the CDR3 reads TGTGCCAGCAGTTACTCAGTTGGACAGCACCTCTACGAGCAGTACTTC. Encoded protein: CASSYSVGQHLYEQYF.

This chain connects TRBV27 to TRBJ2-7; 8 positions agree with TRBD1. With 5 bases clipped from V and 3 bases from J, the junction kept 6 bases outside the gene matches. There are 14 residues in the CDR3. The germline V gene encodes CDR1 MNHEY and CDR2 SMNVEV (reference sequence). In DNA, the CDR3 is TGTGCCAGCAGTCTCGGGACAGGATTCTACGAGCAGTACTTC. Translating it yields CASSLGTGFYEQYF.

The chain combines TRBV12-3 or TRBV12-4 with TRBJ1-1; D is perhaps TRBD1 (5 bases). Trimming left V 5 bases short and J 6 bases short, with 10 bases between. This CDR3 contains 12 residues. DNA of the CDR3: TGTGCCAGCAGTCCGGCGGGGGCTGAAGCTTTCTTT. This encodes CASSPAGAEAFF.

The rearrangement uses TRBV30 and TRBJ1-2; D not certain. Trimming left V 3 bases short and J 1 base short, with 9 bases between. This CDR3 has 13 residues. Germline V CDR1 and CDR2: GTSNPN, SVGIG (reference sequence). In DNA, the CDR3 is TGTGCCTGGAGACCCGGGAGTAACTATGGCTACACCTTC. It yields the protein CAWRPGSNYGYTF.

The chain combines TRBV7-9 with TRBJ1-1; possible D gene TRBD1, 6 bases. Germline V gives CDR1 SEHNR, CDR2 FQNEAQ (reference sequence). The CDR3 extends over 13 amino acids. V was pared by 5 bases and J by 4 bases, with 11 bases between. The CDR3 DNA is TGTGCCAGCAGCACCACAGGGCCCACTGAAGCTTTCTTT. It encodes CASSTTGPTEAFF. The full variable domain, rest sourced from reference TRBV7-9 and TRBJ1-1, is DTGVSQNPRHKITKRGQNVTFRCDPISEHNRLYWYRQTLGQGPEFLTYFQNEAQLEKSRLLSDRFSAERPKGSFSTLEIQRTEQGDSAMYLCASSTTGPTEAFFGQGTRLTVV.

The DNA of the CDR3 is TGTGCCTCTGCTAATAGCAATCAGCCCCAGCATTTT. Amino acid sequence: CASANSNQPQHF. The chain is built from TRBV10-3 and TRBJ1-5; D not resolved. V lost 11 bases and J lost 0, with 8 bases in between. CDR1 and CDR2 from the germline V gene are ENHRY and SYGVKD. The CDR3 spans 12 residues.

This chain uses TRBV6-6 with TRBJ1-2; the match to TRBD1 covers 8 bases. Germline assignment: CDR1 MNHNY and CDR2 SVGAGI (reference sequence). The CDR3 runs 14 residues. V was pared by 4 bases and J by 8 bases, with 9 bases of the junction left unmatched. The CDR3 reads CASSSPTGAEGYTF. CDR3 coding DNA: TGTGCCAGCAGTTCCCCGACAGGGGCAGAAGGCTACACCTTC.

The chain carries TRBV6-5 and TRBJ2-1; 8 nucleotides match TRBD1. J lost 7 bases, V lost 11 bases, and 13 bases had no gene match. CDR3 length: 14 residues. Germline V gives CDR1 MNHEY, CDR2 SVGAGI. CDR3 amino acids: CAGSTGATLNEQFF. In DNA, the CDR3 is TGTGCCGGATCGACAGGGGCGACCCTTAATGAGCAGTTCTTC.

The chain joins TRBV25-1 to TRBJ1-1; the D is unclear. V lost 3 bases to trimming and J lost 3 bases, with 2 bases between them. Germline CDR1 is MGHDK and CDR2 is SYGVNS. The CDR3 runs 11 residues. The CDR3, as DNA: TGTGCCAGCAGTGACTACACTGAAGCTTTCTTT. Protein sequence: CASSDYTEAFF.

The chain couples TRBV20-1 to TRBJ2-3; TRBD2 matches at 10 bases. V dropped 3 bases and J dropped 4; count of bases not matched to a gene: 10. CDR1 is DFQATT, CDR2 SNEGSKA, per germline (reference sequence). The CDR3 runs 16 residues. The CDR3 here is CSASRGPSGGADTQYF. CDR3 sequence (DNA): TGCAGTGCTAGTCGGGGACCGAGCGGGGGGGCAGATACGCAGTATTTT.

The gene calls are TRBV6-5 and TRBJ1-5, with D hard to call. The germline gives CDR1 MNHEY, CDR2 SVGAGI. There are 11 residues in the CDR3. V was pared by 6 bases and J by 3 bases, with 3 bases between. CDR3 DNA sequence: TGTGCCAGCAGCTACAATCAGCCCCAGCATTTT. Its protein product is CASSYNQPQHF.